The source of this TCR beta chain is a study of neurological immune-mediated disorders. Across the whole study: The roughly 34 patients with multiple sclerosis comprised 31 relapsing-remitting cases and 3 secondary progressive cases.

The method for making cDNA was 5'RACE, and it used 10-nucleotide random UMIs. TCRdb re-derived calls from the 5' RACE reads in MiXCR, one entry per CDR3 protein. Here the sample spans about 46,000 distinct CDR3 sequences, 4% to 5.5% being singletons. The CDR3 sequence is 17 residues long. The J segment lost 2 bases and the V segment lost 0 bases, leaving 6 bases of the junction unmatched. CDR1 and CDR2 (germline): ENHRY, SYGVKD. At least ten counts were recorded for this clonotype. The TCR sequence derives from a woman aged 60-75 years with multiple sclerosis. Sequencing was done on a sample of PBMCs. The V call is TRBV10-3, the J call TRBJ2-3, with TRBD2 matching 9 bases. The CDR3 DNA follows: TGTGCCATCAGTGAGTCGCCAGCGGGAGGCCCCACAGATACGCAGTATTTT. This gives the protein CAISESPAGGPTDTQYF.